The clone carrying this T cell receptor beta chain was found a few times. Its matching antigen is unknown. This entry is derived from a study of vaccination and CD4 T cells after COVID-19. The treatment is: roughly 11-day PBMC culture with coronavirus spike peptide pools or control peptides (ViraFEST assay). General observations from the study: In convalescent patients, 304 of 307 vaccine-specific clones were mono-reactive for SARS-CoV-2 spike. Median SARS-CoV-2-reactive clonotype numbers rose nonsignificantly, about 20 to 40.

Cultured CD4+ T cell DNA underwent sequencing with the Oncomine TCR Beta short-read assay. Genomic DNA was taken out of cultured CD4+ T cells by extraction. TCRdb re-called the PCR reads with MiXCR, one entry per CDR3 protein. This sample has roughly 28,000 distinct CDR3 sequences, with approximately 50% found just once. Germline V CDR1 and CDR2: LNHDA, SQIVND (reference sequence). V lost 3 bases and J 5 bases, leaving 13 bases between the germline ends. This CDR3 is 14 amino acids long. This rearrangement joins TRBV19 to TRBJ1-2; D is perhaps TRBD1 (6 bases). This receptor was identified in a human donor who received a COVID-19 vaccine. The sample was CD4+ T cells from blood, cultured in vitro, taken before SARS-CoV-2 vaccination. The CDR3 nucleotides read TGTGCCAGTAGTATCTTGGGACACTCATATGGCTACACCTTC. It translates to CASSILGHSYGYTF.